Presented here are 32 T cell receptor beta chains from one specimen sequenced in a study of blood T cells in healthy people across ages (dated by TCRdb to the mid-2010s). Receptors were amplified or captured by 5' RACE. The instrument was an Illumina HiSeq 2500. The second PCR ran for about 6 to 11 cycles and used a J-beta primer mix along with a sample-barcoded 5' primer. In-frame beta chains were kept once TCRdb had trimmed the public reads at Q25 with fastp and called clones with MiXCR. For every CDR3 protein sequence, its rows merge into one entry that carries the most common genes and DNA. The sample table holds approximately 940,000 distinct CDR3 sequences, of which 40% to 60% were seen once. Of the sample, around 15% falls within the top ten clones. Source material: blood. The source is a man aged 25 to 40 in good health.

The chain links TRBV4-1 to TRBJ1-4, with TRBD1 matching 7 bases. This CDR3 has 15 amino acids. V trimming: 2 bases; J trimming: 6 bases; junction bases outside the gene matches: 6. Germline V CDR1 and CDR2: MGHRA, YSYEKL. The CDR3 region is CASSQPGQSYEKLFF. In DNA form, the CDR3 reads TGCGCCAGCAGCCAACCGGGACAGAGCTATGAAAAACTGTTTTTT.

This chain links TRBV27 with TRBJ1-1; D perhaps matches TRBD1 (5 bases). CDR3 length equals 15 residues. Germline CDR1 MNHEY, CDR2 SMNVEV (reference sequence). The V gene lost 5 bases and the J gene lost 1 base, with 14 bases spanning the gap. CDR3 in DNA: TGTGCCAGCAGTCCCGCAGGGCTGGGGAACACTGAAGCTTTCTTT. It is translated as CASSPAGLGNTEAFF.

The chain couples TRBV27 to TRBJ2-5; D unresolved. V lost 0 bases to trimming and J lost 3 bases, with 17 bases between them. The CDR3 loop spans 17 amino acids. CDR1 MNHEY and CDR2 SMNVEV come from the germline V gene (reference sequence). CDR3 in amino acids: CASSLSMGSREKETQYF. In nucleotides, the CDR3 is TGTGCCAGCAGTTTATCCATGGGCAGCCGTGAGAAAGAGACCCAGTACTTC.

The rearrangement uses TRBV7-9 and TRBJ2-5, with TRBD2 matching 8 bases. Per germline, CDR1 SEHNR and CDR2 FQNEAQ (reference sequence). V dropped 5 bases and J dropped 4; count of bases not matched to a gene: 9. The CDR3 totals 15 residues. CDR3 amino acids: CASSDPGGEAETQYF. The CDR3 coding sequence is TGTGCCAGCAGCGACCCGGGGGGGGAGGCAGAGACCCAGTACTTC. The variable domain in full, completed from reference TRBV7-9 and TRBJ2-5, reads DTGVSQNPRHKITKRGQNVTFRCDPISEHNRLYWYRQTLGQGPEFLTYFQNEAQLEKSRLLSDRFSAERPKGSFSTLEIQRTEQGDSAMYLCASSDPGGEAETQYFGPGTRLLVL.

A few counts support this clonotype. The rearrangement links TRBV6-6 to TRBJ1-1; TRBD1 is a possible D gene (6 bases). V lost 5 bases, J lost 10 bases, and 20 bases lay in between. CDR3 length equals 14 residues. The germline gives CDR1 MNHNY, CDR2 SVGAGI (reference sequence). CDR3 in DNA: TGTGCCAGCAGTGACAGCCCCCGGACAGAAGTAGCTTTCTTT. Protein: CASSDSPRTEVAFF.

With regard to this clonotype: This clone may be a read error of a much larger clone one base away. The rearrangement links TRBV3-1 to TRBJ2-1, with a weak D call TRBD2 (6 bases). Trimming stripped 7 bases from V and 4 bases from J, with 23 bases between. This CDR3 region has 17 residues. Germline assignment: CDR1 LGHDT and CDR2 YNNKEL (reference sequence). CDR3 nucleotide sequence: TGTGCCAGCAACCCTGCAATAGGGCGGGGAATATACAATGAGCAGTTCTTC. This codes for CASNPAIGRGIYNEQFF.

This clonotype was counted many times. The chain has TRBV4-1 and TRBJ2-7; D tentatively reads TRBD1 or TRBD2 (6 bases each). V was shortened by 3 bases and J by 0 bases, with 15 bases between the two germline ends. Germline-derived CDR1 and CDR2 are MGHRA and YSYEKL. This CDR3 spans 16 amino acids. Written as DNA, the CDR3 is TGCGCCAGCAGCCAGCGAGGGGGGACGCTCTCCTACGAGCAGTACTTC. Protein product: CASSQRGGTLSYEQYF.

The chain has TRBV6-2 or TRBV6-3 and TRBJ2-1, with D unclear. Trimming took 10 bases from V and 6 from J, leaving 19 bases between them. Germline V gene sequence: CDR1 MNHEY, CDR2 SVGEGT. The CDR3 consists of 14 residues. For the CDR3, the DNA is TGTGCCACCTCTCCTTTCTCGGGTATCAATGAGCAGTTCTTC. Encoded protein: CATSPFSGINEQFF.

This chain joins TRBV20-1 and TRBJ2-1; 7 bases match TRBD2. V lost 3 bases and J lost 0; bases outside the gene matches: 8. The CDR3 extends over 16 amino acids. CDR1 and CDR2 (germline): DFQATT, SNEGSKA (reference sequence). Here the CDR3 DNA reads TGCAGTGCTAGCGGGCTAGCGGAGAGCTCCTACAATGAGCAGTTCTTC. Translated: CSASGLAESSYNEQFF.

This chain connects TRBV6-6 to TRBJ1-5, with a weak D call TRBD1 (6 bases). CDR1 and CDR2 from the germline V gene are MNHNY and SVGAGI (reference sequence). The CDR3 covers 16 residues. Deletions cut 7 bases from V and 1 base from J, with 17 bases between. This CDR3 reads CASIKEGGTSNQPQHF. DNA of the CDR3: TGTGCCAGCATAAAGGAGGGGGGTACGAGCAATCAGCCCCAGCATTTT.

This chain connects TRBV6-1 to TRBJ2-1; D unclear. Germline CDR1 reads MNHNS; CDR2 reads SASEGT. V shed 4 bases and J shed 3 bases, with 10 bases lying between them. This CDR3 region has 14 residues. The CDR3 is CASSVSPGYNEQFF. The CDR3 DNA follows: TGTGCCAGCAGTGTTTCCCCGGGCTACAATGAGCAGTTCTTC.

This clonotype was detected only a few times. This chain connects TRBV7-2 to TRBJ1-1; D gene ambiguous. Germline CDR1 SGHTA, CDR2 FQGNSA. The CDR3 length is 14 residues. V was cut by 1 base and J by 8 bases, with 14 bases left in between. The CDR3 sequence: CASSLGPDTIEAFF. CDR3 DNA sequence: TGTGCCAGCAGCTTAGGGCCTGATACTATAGAAGCTTTCTTT.

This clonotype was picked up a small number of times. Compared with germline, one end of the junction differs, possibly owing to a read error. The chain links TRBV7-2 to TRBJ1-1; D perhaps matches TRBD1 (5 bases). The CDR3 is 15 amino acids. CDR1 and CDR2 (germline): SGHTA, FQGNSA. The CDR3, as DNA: TGTGCCAGTAGCTCCCGTGGGGGGATGAACACTGAAGCTTTCTTT. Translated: CASSSRGGMNTEAFF.

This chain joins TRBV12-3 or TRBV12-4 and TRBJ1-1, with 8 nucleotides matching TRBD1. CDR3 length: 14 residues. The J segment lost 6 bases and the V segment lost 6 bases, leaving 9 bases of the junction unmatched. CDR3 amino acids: CASRSRTGRSEAFF. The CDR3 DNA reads TGTGCCAGCAGATCCCGGACAGGGAGATCTGAAGCTTTCTTT.

For the CDR3, the DNA is TGTGCCAGTAGTATAATTTCAGTAAATCAGCCCCAGCATTTT. Protein sequence: CASSIISVNQPQHF. The chain has TRBV19 and TRBJ1-5; D gene unclear. From germline, CDR1 is LNHDA and CDR2 SQIVND (reference sequence). This CDR3 is 14 amino acids long. V lost 2 bases and J 4 bases, leaving 9 bases between the germline ends.

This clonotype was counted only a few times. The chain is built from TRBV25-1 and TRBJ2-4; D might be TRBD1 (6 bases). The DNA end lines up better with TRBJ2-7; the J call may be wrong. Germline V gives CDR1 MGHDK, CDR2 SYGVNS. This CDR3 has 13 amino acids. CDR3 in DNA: TGTGCCAGCACTACGACAGGAGCCTACGAGCAGTACTTC. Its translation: CASTTTGAYEQYF.

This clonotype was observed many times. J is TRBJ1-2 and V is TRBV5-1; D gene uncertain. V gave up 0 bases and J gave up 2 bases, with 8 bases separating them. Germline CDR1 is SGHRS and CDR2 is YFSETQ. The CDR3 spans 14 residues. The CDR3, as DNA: TGCGCCAGCAGCTTGGATCCAGGCAACTATGGCTACACCTTC. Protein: CASSLDPGNYGYTF.

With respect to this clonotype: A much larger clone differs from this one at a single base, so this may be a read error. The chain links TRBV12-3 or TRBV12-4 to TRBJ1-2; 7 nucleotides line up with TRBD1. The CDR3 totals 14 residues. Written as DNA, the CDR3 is TGTGCCGGCAGTTTAGCAGGGGGGGCCTATGGCTACACCTTC. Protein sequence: CAGSLAGGAYGYTF.

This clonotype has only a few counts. CDR3: CASSYGTGDYEQYF. The CDR3 DNA is TGCGCCAGCAGCTACGGGACAGGGGATTACGAGCAGTACTTC. This chain links TRBV5-1 with TRBJ2-7; TRBD1 aligns across 10 bases. The CDR3 has 14 residues. In germline, CDR1 is SGHRS, CDR2 YFSETQ. The V gene end was trimmed by 3 bases and the J gene end by 4 bases; junction bases not matched to a gene: 4.

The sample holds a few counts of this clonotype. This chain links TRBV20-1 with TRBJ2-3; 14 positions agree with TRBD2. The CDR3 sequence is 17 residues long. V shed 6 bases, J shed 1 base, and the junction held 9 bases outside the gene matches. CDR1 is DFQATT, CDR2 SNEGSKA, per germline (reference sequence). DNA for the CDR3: TGCAGTGCAACGGGACTAGCGGGAGCAAGAGGCACAGATACGCAGTATTTT. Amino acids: CSATGLAGARGTDTQYF.

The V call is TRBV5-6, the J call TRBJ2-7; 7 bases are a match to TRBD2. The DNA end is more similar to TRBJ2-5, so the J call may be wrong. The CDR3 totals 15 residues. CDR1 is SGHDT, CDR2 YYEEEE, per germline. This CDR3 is CASSPTGEGLKTQYF. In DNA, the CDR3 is TGTGCCAGCAGCCCTACCGGGGAGGGGTTAAAGACCCAGTACTTC.

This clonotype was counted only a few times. The CDR3 region is CASRSSYNSPLHF. CDR3 DNA: TGTGCCAGCAGGAGCTCCTATAATTCACCCCTCCACTTT. This chain connects TRBV2 to TRBJ1-6; D is undetermined. CDR3 length: 13 amino acids. With 6 bases removed from V and 0 bases from J, the gap between germline ends came to 3 bases. The germline CDR1 and CDR2 sequences are SNHLY and FYNNEI. The variable domain in full, completed from reference TRBV2 and TRBJ1-6, reads EPEVTQTPSHQVTQMGQEVILRCVPISNHLYFYWYRQILGQKVEFLVSFYNNEISEKSEIFDDQFSVERPDGSNFTLKIRSTKLEDSAMYFCASRSSYNSPLHFGNGTRLTVT.

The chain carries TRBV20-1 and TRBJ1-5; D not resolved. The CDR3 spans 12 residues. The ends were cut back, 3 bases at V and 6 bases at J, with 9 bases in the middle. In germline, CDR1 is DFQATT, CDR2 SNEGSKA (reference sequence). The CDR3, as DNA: TGCAGTGCTAGGGGAGCGGGTCAGCCCCAGCATTTT. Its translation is CSARGAGQPQHF.

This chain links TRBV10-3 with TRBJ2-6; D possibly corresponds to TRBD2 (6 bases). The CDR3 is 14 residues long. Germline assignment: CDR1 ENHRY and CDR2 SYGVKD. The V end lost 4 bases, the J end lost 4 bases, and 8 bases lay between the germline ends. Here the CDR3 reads CAISGEAGANVLTF. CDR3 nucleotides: TGTGCCATCAGTGGGGAGGCCGGGGCCAACGTCCTGACTTTC.

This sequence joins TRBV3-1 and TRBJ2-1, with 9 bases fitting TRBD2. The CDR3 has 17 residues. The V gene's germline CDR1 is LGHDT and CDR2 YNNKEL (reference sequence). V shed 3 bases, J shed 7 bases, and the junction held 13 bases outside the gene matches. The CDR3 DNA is TGTGCCAGCAGCCAGGATTTCCGGGTTAGCGGGGGAAATGAGCAGTTCTTC. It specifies CASSQDFRVSGGNEQFF.

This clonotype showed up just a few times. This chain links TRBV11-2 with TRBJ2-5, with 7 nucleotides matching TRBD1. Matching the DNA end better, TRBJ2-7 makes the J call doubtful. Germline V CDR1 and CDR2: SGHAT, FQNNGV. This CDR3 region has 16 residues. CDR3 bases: TGTGCCAGCAGCCCTAGGGGGCGGCAGGGTAATCACGAGCAGTACTTC. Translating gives CASSPRGRQGNHEQYF.

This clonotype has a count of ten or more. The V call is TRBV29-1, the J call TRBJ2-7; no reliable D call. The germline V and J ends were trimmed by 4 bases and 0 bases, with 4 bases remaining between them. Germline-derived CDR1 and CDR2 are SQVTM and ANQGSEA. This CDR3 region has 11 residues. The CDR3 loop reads CSVGDSYEQYF. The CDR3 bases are TGCAGCGTTGGAGACTCCTACGAGCAGTACTTC.

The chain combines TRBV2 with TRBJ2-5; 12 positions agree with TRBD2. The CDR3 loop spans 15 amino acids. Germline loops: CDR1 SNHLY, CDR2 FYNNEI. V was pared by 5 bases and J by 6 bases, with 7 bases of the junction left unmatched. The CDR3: CASSMTSGGTKTQYF. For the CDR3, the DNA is TGTGCCAGCAGTATGACTAGCGGGGGCACAAAGACCCAGTACTTC.

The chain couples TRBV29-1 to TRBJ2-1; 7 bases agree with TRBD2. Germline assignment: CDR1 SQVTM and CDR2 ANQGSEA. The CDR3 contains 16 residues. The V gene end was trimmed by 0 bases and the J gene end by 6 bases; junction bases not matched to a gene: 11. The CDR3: CSVEDPKRRGGNEQFF. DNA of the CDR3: TGCAGCGTTGAAGACCCAAAACGGCGCGGGGGCAATGAGCAGTTCTTC.

The CDR3 DNA follows: TGTGCCAGCAGCCCATCCTCAGGGGTGTACGAGCAGTACTTC. This translates into CASSPSSGVYEQYF. This chain links TRBV6-6 with TRBJ2-7, with D tentatively TRBD1 (6 bases). From germline, CDR1 is MNHNY and CDR2 SVGAGI (reference sequence). The ends were cut back, 6 bases at V and 4 bases at J, with 16 bases in the middle. The length of the CDR3 is 14 residues.

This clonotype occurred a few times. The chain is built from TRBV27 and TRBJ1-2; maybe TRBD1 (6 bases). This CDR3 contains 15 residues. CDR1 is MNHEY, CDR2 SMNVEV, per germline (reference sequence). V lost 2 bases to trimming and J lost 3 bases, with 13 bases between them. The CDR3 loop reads CASSLVGGEDYGYTF. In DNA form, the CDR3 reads TGTGCCAGCAGTTTAGTGGGGGGCGAGGACTATGGCTACACCTTC.

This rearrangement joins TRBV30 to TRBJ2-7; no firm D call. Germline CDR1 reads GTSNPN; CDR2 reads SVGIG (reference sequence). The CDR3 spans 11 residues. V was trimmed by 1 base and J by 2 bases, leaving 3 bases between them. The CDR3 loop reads CAWSATYEQYF. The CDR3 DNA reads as TGTGCCTGGAGTGCCACCTACGAGCAGTACTTC.